Shown below are 14 T cell receptor beta chains from a single sample sequenced in a study of CD8 T cells in Susac syndrome. The RNA input was roughly 0.45 to 1 ug, and it was reverse transcribed with random hexamers. TCRdb called the immunoSEQ multiplex PCR reads again in MiXCR, with one record for every CDR3 protein. In the table there are about 210,000 distinct CDR3 sequences, roughly 94% of which are singletons. The material sequenced was CD4+ T cells from PBMCs. The source is a human donor in good health.

The gene calls are TRBV5-4 and TRBJ1-6; D unclear. Germline-derived CDR1 and CDR2 are SGHNT and YYREEE (reference sequence). V was shortened by 3 bases and J by 9 bases, with 13 bases between the two germline ends. CDR3 size: 14 residues. The CDR3 DNA is TGTGCCAGCAGCTCAAAGGAAACCTTTTCACCCCTCCACTTT. Amino acids: CASSSKETFSPLHF.

In this sample, this clonotype turned up once. V is TRBV29-1 and J is TRBJ2-3; D possibly corresponds to TRBD2 (7 bases). The germline CDR1 and CDR2 sequences are SQVTM and ANQGSEA. The CDR3 runs 14 residues. The V end was cut by 8 bases, the J end by 0 bases, with 15 bases between. For the CDR3, the DNA is TGCAGCAGCGGTGGGAGGGGGAGCACAGATACGCAGTATTTT. Residues: CSSGGRGSTDTQYF.

In this sample, this clonotype turned up once. At one end, the junction sequence differs from germline, possibly due to a read error. The chain recombines TRBV7-7 with TRBJ1-1, with a tentative D call TRBD1 (5 bases). The CDR3 has 13 amino acids. Germline CDR1 reads SSHAT; CDR2 reads FNYEAQ (reference sequence). The CDR3 region has the DNA TGTGCTAGCAGCTTAGATGGGACTGCTAGAGCTTTCTTT. It codes for CASSLDGTARAFF.

V gene TRBV5-1 combines with J gene TRBJ2-2; 9 nucleotides agree with TRBD1. The J segment lost 2 bases and the V segment lost 3 bases, leaving 2 bases of the junction unmatched. Germline CDR1 and CDR2: SGHRS and YFSETQ. This CDR3 comprises 15 residues. CDR3 DNA: TGCGCCAGCAGCTCCACAGGGGGCAACACCGGGGAGCTGTTTTTT. This translates into CASSSTGGNTGELFF.

This rearrangement joins TRBV20-1 to TRBJ2-7; 7 bases match TRBD1. Germline CDR1 and CDR2: DFQATT and SNEGSKA (reference sequence). V lost 4 bases, J lost 4 bases, and 4 bases stayed unmatched. The CDR3 runs to 12 residues. In DNA form, the CDR3 reads TGCAGTGCTACCGACAGGGTTTACGAGCAGTACTTC. Encoded protein: CSATDRVYEQYF.

This clonotype was seen just once. The rearrangement links TRBV20-1 to TRBJ2-5; D not resolved. CDR3 length equals 12 residues. CDR1 is DFQATT and CDR2 is SNEGSKA in the germline V gene (reference sequence). V was trimmed by 3 bases and J by 5 bases, leaving 10 bases between them. CDR3 bases: TGCAGTGCTAGCAACTCCGGGGAGACCCAGTACTTC. Protein sequence: CSASNSGETQYF.

The chain recombines TRBV20-1 with TRBJ2-1; D might be TRBD2 (6 bases). The germline gives CDR1 DFQATT, CDR2 SNEGSKA (reference sequence). This CDR3 comprises 15 residues. CDR3 region: CSPHQGGRSYNEQFF. CDR3 DNA: TGCAGCCCTCACCAGGGAGGACGCTCCTACAATGAGCAGTTCTTC.

The chain uses TRBV30 and TRBJ1-1; the D gene is possibly TRBD1 (6 bases). This CDR3 region has 14 residues. V gave up 5 bases and J gave up 1 base, with 14 bases separating them. Germline lookup yields CDR1 GTSNPN and CDR2 SVGIG (reference sequence). CDR3 in amino acids: CAWVDSFWNTEAFF. CDR3 in DNA: TGTGCCTGGGTGGACAGCTTCTGGAACACTGAAGCTTTCTTT.

The rearrangement joins TRBV11-2 to TRBJ2-3; 11 bases map to TRBD2. The CDR3 covers 17 residues. Germline trimming cut 4 bases from V and 1 base from J; bases unmatched to any gene: 7. Per germline, CDR1 SGHAT and CDR2 FQNNGV. The CDR3 DNA reads as TGTGCCAGCAGCTCCCCCCGTAGCGGGAGGGGCACAGATACGCAGTATTTT. Translated: CASSSPRSGRGTDTQYF.

V is TRBV29-1 and J is TRBJ1-2; possible D gene TRBD1, 5 bases. There are 12 residues in the CDR3. Germline assignment: CDR1 SQVTM and CDR2 ANQGSEA. Trimming left V 7 bases short and J 2 bases short, with 11 bases between. The DNA of the CDR3 is TGCAGCGCCGAGGGGCAGAACTATGGCTACACCTTC. Protein: CSAEGQNYGYTF. Variable domain in full (rest from reference TRBV29-1 and TRBJ1-2): SAVISQKPSRDICQRGTSLTIQCQVDSQVTMMFWYRQQPGQSLTLIATANQGSEATYESGFVIDKFPISRPNLTFSTLTVSNMSPEDSSIYLCSAEGQNYGYTFGSGTRLTVV.

The genes are TRBV3-1 and TRBJ2-5; possible D gene TRBD1, 6 bases. This CDR3 region has 13 residues. V shed 5 bases and J shed 3 bases, with 10 bases lying between them. The V gene's germline CDR1 is LGHDT and CDR2 YNNKEL (reference sequence). The CDR3 protein is CASSRKGEETQYF. Here the CDR3 DNA reads TGTGCCAGCAGCAGAAAGGGGGAAGAGACCCAGTACTTC.

The chain combines TRBV7-2 with TRBJ2-7; the D is unclear. The V gene lost 6 bases and the J gene lost 0 bases, with 15 bases spanning the gap. CDR3 length: 15 residues. CDR1 and CDR2 (germline): SGHTA, FQGNSA. In DNA, the CDR3 is TGTGCCAGCAGTTTCAACCCCACAAGCTCCTACGAGCAGTACTTC. It codes for CASSFNPTSSYEQYF.

The rearrangement links TRBV20-1 to TRBJ2-7, with a possible D match to TRBD1 (5 bases). The CDR3 length is 12 residues. From germline, CDR1 is DFQATT and CDR2 SNEGSKA (reference sequence). Trimming cost V 6 bases and J 2 bases, with 11 bases left between them. DNA of the CDR3: TGCAGTGCGAAACAGGAGACCTACGAGCAGTACTTC. As protein: CSAKQETYEQYF.

This chain connects TRBV13 to TRBJ2-6; no reliable D call. The V end was cut by 2 bases, the J end by 2 bases, with 22 bases between. The CDR3 covers 20 residues. CDR1 PRHDT and CDR2 FYEKMQ come from the germline V gene (reference sequence). The CDR3 bases are TGTGCCAGCAGCTTATTTGGGGAAAACTTGCCGCAAACTGGGGCCAACGTCCTGACTTTC. Amino acid sequence: CASSLFGENLPQTGANVLTF.